This T cell receptor (beta chain) was observed in a study of Graves' ophthalmopathy and Graves' hyperthyroidism. The overall study: No progression to ophthalmopathy over 18 months defined stable hyperthyroidism.

Findings of the study overall: Distinction of ophthalmopathy from stable hyperthyroidism by a 13-signature model reached almost 90% sensitivity and 75% to 83% specificity.

Ineligible for inclusion were patients with other autoimmune diseases, uncontrolled infections, pregnancy or lactation. The study amplified TCR beta CDR3 regions using RNA transcripts. HTBI-primed RT-PCR formed the first round, and a multiplex PCR formed the second. TCRdb analysed the multiplex PCR reads with MiXCR anew, one entry per CDR3 protein. The top ten clones hold about 4.2% of a sample with 500,000 to 700,000 distinct CDR3 sequences, approximately 35% of them seen once. Of note for this clonotype: Its antigen is unidentified.

CDR1 SGHTA and CDR2 FQGNSA come from the germline V gene. Trimming took off 7 bases at V and 3 bases at J, with 18 bases between the two ends. This CDR3 is built from 15 residues. Material: peripheral blood or thyroid tissue (not recorded which). The chain carries TRBV7-2 and TRBJ1-1; D remains ambiguous. The clonotype was recovered from an adult man with Graves' hyperthyroidism. CDR3 in DNA: TGTGCCAGCAACCTAGTTAGTCGTCTAGACACTGAAGCTTTCTTT. Its translation is CASNLVSRLDTEAFF.